This TCR beta chain was recorded in a study of cytotoxic CD8 clonotypes in ibrutinib-treated CLL. Study overall: Responses: some 24 partial, 2 complete; after median around 64 months, around 14 stayed remitted, approximately twelve progressed. Sequenced samples delivered averages of around 260,000 productive templates and around 90,000 productive rearrangements. The study's findings and limits: Baseline levels were approached again at progression, after clonality had risen at ibrutinib response. Baseline-level clonality went beyond age-matched healthy donors and moved in step with circulating CD8+ T-cell counts.

Here immunoSEQ multiplex PCR was the method, and the copy in TCRdb shows in-frame clones only, minus some. The repertoire includes about 50,000 clones, roughly 57% of them detected once, and around a quarter sits in the top ten. Trimming stripped 2 bases from V and 5 bases from J, with 12 bases between. Germline-derived CDR1 and CDR2 are MNHNS and SASEGT. CDR3 size: 14 residues. As to this clone: What it binds is unknown.

The sequence was obtained from a human donor with chronic lymphocytic leukemia. The sample here was PBMCs, taken after 24 months of ibrutinib treatment. The V gene is TRBV6-1, the J gene TRBJ1-1; D not certain. As DNA, the CDR3 is TGTGCCAGCAGTGAATCTGGGGAGGATACTGAAGCTTTCTTT. It specifies CASSESGEDTEAFF.